This T cell receptor beta chain was recorded in a study of blood T cell repertoires in COVID-19. At the level of the study: Donors in the United States, Italy and Spain gave samples during acute or convalescent COVID-19. PBMCs, B-cell-depleted T cells, or T cells were the source of the cDNA or gDNA that made up the material.

V was pared by 5 bases and J by 3 bases, with 10 bases between. The CDR3 contains 14 residues. Germline lookup yields CDR1 SGHVS and CDR2 FQNEAQ. This clone occurred a few times. In the original processing: Reference gene primer amplification gave nucleated cell count estimates. TCRdb keeps only in-frame clones here, not all; method: immunoSEQ multiplex PCR. V, J and clone size reflect that table, while D and trimming were determined from the DNA. The sample consists of some 78,000 clones, roughly 85% of them appearing once. This sequence was found in a man aged 45-60 years with active or convalescent COVID-19. V gene TRBV7-8 combines with J gene TRBJ1-4; TRBD1 is a possible D gene (5 bases). Sequencing was performed on peripheral blood. The CDR3 region has the DNA TGTGCCAGCAGCCCAGGGAGGGCTAATGAAAAACTGTTTTTT. Amino acid sequence: CASSPGRANEKLFF.